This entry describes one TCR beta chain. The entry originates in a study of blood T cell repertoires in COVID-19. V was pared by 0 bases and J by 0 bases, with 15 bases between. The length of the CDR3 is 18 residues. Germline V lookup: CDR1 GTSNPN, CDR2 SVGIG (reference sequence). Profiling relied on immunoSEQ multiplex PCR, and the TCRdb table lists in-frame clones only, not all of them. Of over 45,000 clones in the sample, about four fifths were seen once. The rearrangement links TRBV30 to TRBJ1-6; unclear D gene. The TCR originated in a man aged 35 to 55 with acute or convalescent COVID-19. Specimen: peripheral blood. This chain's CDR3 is CAWSVLGLGLSYNSPLHF. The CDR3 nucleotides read TGTGCCTGGAGTGTACTAGGCCTGGGCCTCTCCTATAATTCACCCCTCCACTTT.